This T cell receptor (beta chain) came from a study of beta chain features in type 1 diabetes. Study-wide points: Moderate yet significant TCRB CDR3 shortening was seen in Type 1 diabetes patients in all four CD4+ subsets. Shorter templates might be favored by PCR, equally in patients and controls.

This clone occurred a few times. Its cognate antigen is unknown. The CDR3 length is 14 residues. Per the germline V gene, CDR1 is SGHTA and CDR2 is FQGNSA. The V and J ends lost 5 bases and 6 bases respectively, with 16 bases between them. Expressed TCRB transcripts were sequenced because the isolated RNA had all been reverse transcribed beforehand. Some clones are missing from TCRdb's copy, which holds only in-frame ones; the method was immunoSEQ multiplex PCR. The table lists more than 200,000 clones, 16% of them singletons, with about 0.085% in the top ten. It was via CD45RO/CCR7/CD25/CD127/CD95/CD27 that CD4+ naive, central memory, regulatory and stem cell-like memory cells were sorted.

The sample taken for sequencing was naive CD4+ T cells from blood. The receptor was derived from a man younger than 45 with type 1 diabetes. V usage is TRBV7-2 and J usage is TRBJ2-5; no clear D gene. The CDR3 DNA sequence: TGTGCCAGCAGCGAAAGTAGGGCCTTGCAGACCCAGTACTTC. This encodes CASSESRALQTQYF.